The 30 T cell receptor beta chains given below trace back to one sample, sequenced in a study of cytomegalovirus exposure and HLA in healthy donors. In the PCR, 60 Vbeta and 13 Jbeta primers were used. Using immunoSEQ multiplex PCR, the repertoire was profiled, and TCRdb retains in-frame clones only, with some absent. This table has under 150,000 clones, about 83% appearing once. Sample: PBMCs. The receptors originated from a woman aged 30 to 39 in good health and CMV-seronegative.

The V gene is TRBV7-2, the J gene TRBJ2-1, with 13 bases fitting TRBD2. Unmatched junction bases numbered 6, after V lost 5 bases and J lost 5 bases. Germline CDR1 is SGHTA and CDR2 is FQGNSA. There are 16 residues in the CDR3. In DNA form, the CDR3 reads TGTGCCAGCAGCCGTAGCGGACTAGCGGGGGACAATGAGCAGTTCTTC. This gives the protein CASSRSGLAGDNEQFF.

V usage is TRBV19 and J usage is TRBJ2-5, with D possibly matching TRBD1 (6 bases). Deletions cut 7 bases from V and 2 bases from J, with 14 bases between. The CDR3 extends over 14 amino acids. From germline, CDR1 is LNHDA and CDR2 SQIVND (reference sequence). The CDR3 region is CASTPTGEQETQYF. As DNA, the CDR3 is TGTGCCAGTACTCCGACAGGAGAACAAGAGACCCAGTACTTC. Using reference TRBV19 and TRBJ2-5 for the parts outside the CDR3, the full variable domain is DGGITQSPKYLFRKEGQNVTLSCEQNLNHDAMYWYRQDPGQGLRLIYYSQIVNDFQKGDIAEGYSVSREKKESFPLTVTSAQKNPTAFYLCASTPTGEQETQYFGPGTRLLVL.

V usage is TRBV9 and J usage is TRBJ2-3; D possibly corresponds to TRBD2 (6 bases). V lost 4 bases and J lost 6, with 15 bases in between. CDR1 SGDLS and CDR2 YYNGEE come from the germline V gene. This CDR3 is 14 amino acids long. CDR3 coding DNA: TGTGCCAGCAGCCTAGCGCCCACGGGGGATACGCAGTATTTT. Translation: CASSLAPTGDTQYF.

V gene TRBV19 combines with J gene TRBJ2-2; TRBD1 aligns across 9 bases. Germline lookup yields CDR1 LNHDA and CDR2 SQIVND (reference sequence). V lost 3 bases and J lost 1; bases outside the gene matches: 3. This CDR3 spans 16 amino acids. The CDR3, as DNA: TGTGCCAGTAGTATTTTGGACAGGGGGAACACCGGGGAGCTGTTTTTT. The encoded protein is CASSILDRGNTGELFF.

The V gene is TRBV28, the J gene TRBJ2-1, with D perhaps TRBD1 (5 bases). From germline, CDR1 is MDHEN and CDR2 SYDVKM. The CDR3 is made up of 13 amino acids. The germline V and J ends were trimmed by 4 bases and 6 bases, with 10 bases remaining between them. The CDR3 region is CASSSHRPNEQFF. The CDR3 nucleotides are TGTGCCAGCAGTTCTCACAGGCCCAATGAGCAGTTCTTC.

V usage is TRBV27 and J usage is TRBJ2-2, with 9 bases that match TRBD2. Germline lookup yields CDR1 MNHEY and CDR2 SMNVEV (reference sequence). The trim removed 6 bases at V and 9 bases at J, leaving 11 bases unmatched. The CDR3 loop spans 15 amino acids. CDR3 loop: CASRGGSGLARELFF. DNA of the CDR3: TGTGCCAGCAGGGGGGGAAGTGGACTAGCGCGGGAGCTGTTTTTT.

J is TRBJ1-5 and V is TRBV6-1, with D unresolved. Germline assignment: CDR1 MNHNS and CDR2 SASEGT. Deletions cut 2 bases from V and 0 bases from J, with 14 bases between. The CDR3 runs 17 residues. CDR3 protein: CASSELVDYGSNQPQHF. The CDR3 coding sequence is TGTGCCAGCAGTGAATTAGTTGACTATGGTAGCAATCAGCCCCAGCATTTT.

This chain connects TRBV25-1 to TRBJ1-2; 12 nucleotides agree with TRBD1. The germline V gene has CDR1 MGHDK and CDR2 SYGVNS. V gave up 6 bases and J gave up 3 bases; unmatched junction bases: 5. The length of the CDR3 is 15 residues. DNA for the CDR3: TGTGCCAGCAGGGGGACAGGGGGCGTTTACTATGGCTACACCTTC. Translating gives CASRGTGGVYYGYTF.

The chain is built from TRBV2 and TRBJ2-3, with 9 bases that match TRBD2. J was trimmed by 1 base and V by 11 bases; bases with no gene match: 10. Germline CDR1 is SNHLY and CDR2 is FYNNEI. The CDR3 sequence is 15 residues long. The CDR3 loop is CAWGVSGGRTDTQYF. In nucleotides, the CDR3 is TGTGCCTGGGGGGTTAGCGGGGGCCGCACAGATACGCAGTATTTT.

This chain uses TRBV10-3 with TRBJ1-2; D may be TRBD1 (6 bases). From germline, CDR1 is ENHRY and CDR2 SYGVKD. V was shortened by 3 bases and J by 7 bases, with 15 bases between the two germline ends. The CDR3 runs 14 residues. The DNA of the CDR3 is TGTGCCATCAGTGAATTTCTTCCGGACAGTGGCTACACCTTC. This translates into CAISEFLPDSGYTF.

V usage is TRBV28 and J usage is TRBJ2-1; a weak D match, TRBD2 (6 bases). The CDR3 is 15 residues long. V was clipped by 7 bases and J by 5 bases, with 18 bases between them. Germline V gene data show CDR1 as MDHEN and CDR2 as SYDVKM. This CDR3 is CASIRGGAGHNEQFF. Written as DNA, the CDR3 is TGTGCCAGCATCCGGGGCGGGGCAGGACACAATGAGCAGTTCTTC.

The chain joins TRBV10-3 to TRBJ1-2, with a tentative D call TRBD1 (6 bases). Germline values: CDR1 ENHRY, CDR2 SYGVKD. V was clipped by 11 bases and J by 1 base, with 17 bases between them. The CDR3 is made up of 14 amino acids. CDR3 amino acids: CAVSEGGHNYGYTF. The DNA of the CDR3 is TGTGCCGTCTCGGAAGGGGGACATAACTATGGCTACACCTTC.

As regards this clone: One junction end does not reproduce the germline sequence, and a read error may be involved. V and J are TRBV7-7 and TRBJ2-7; D unclear. There are 13 residues in the CDR3. Germline V gene sequence: CDR1 SSHAT, CDR2 FNYEAQ (reference sequence). CDR3 DNA sequence: TGTGCTAGCAGCTTATATGAGAGCTACGAGCAGTACTTC. Translation gives CASSLYESYEQYF.

V gene TRBV9 combines with J gene TRBJ1-2, with 7 bases identical to TRBD1. V shed 4 bases, J shed 4 bases, and the junction held 19 bases outside the gene matches. Germline CDR1 SGDLS, CDR2 YYNGEE. CDR3 length equals 18 residues. In nucleotides, the CDR3 is TGTGCCAGCAGCAAGACTACCCTGGGGACAGCCCTCCCCTATGGCTACACCTTC. It specifies CASSKTTLGTALPYGYTF.

The genes are TRBV4-3 and TRBJ2-3, with TRBD2 matching over 10 bases. Germline V gene data show CDR1 as LGHNA and CDR2 as YSLEER. The V and J ends lost 4 bases and 3 bases, in that order; junction bases with no gene match: 7. The CDR3 runs to 16 residues. CDR3 coding DNA: TGCGCCAGCAGCCCAAGGGGAGCGGGGGGGACAGATACGCAGTATTTT. Its translation is CASSPRGAGGTDTQYF.

The gene calls are TRBV19 and TRBJ2-7; D gene ambiguous. CDR1 and CDR2 from the germline V gene are LNHDA and SQIVND (reference sequence). V lost 6 bases and J lost 2, with 23 bases in between. The length of the CDR3 is 17 residues. In nucleotides, the CDR3 is TGTGCCAGTAGCCCGAGTCGGTGGAGAGTAGCCACCTACGAGCAGTACTTC. This gives the protein CASSPSRWRVATYEQYF.

The genes are TRBV5-1 and TRBJ1-6; no definite D call. V was clipped by 0 bases and J by 4 bases, with 8 bases between them. Germline V gene lookup returns CDR1 SGHRS and CDR2 YFSETQ. The CDR3 is made up of 15 amino acids. Here the CDR3 DNA reads TGCGCCAGCAGCTTGGCGACGGGATATAATTCACCCCTCCACTTT. Its protein product is CASSLATGYNSPLHF. Filled out from reference TRBV5-1 and TRBJ1-6, the complete variable domain reads KAGVTQTPRYLIKTRGQQVTLSCSPISGHRSVSWYQQTPGQGLQFLFEYFSETQRNKGNFPGRFSGRQFSNSRSEMNVSTLELGDSALYLCASSLATGYNSPLHFGNGTRLTVT.

This sequence joins TRBV28 and TRBJ1-5; weak D call: TRBD1 (5 bases). Trimming removed 4 bases from V and 2 bases from J, with 12 bases in between. The germline V gene encodes CDR1 MDHEN and CDR2 SYDVKM. This CDR3 is built from 15 residues. Here the CDR3 DNA reads TGTGCCAGCAGTTCCCCGGGGGGTGGCAATCAGCCCCAGCATTTT. Translation: CASSSPGGGNQPQHF.

This clone was counted only a few times. The genes are TRBV28 and TRBJ1-2; possible D gene TRBD1, 6 bases. Trimming removed 1 base from V and 8 bases from J, with 11 bases in between. The CDR3 consists of 13 residues. Per the germline V gene, CDR1 is MDHEN and CDR2 is SYDVKM. The CDR3 loop reads CASSLSGAGGYTF. CDR3 DNA sequence: TGTGCCAGCAGTTTATCAGGGGCCGGGGGCTACACCTTC.

The chain has TRBV27 and TRBJ1-1; D perhaps matches TRBD1 (5 bases). Per the germline V gene, CDR1 is MNHEY and CDR2 is SMNVEV (reference sequence). There are 18 residues in the CDR3. Trimming shortened V by 7 bases and J by 0 bases, and 24 bases separated the two germline ends. The DNA of the CDR3 is TGTGCCAGCACCCCCCGCGGGACGCTTACTTGTCTGAACACTGAAGCTTTCTTT. This codes for CASTPRGTLTCLNTEAFF.

This clone occurred once. The rearrangement joins TRBV29-1 to TRBJ2-7; weak D call: TRBD1 (5 bases). The V end lost 4 bases, the J end lost 1 base, and 8 bases lay between the germline ends. This CDR3 has 12 amino acids. CDR1 and CDR2 (germline): SQVTM, ANQGSEA. The CDR3 bases are TGCAGCGTTGCAGGGCCTTCCTACGAGCAGTACTTC. It translates to CSVAGPSYEQYF.

The V and J genes are TRBV7-6 and TRBJ1-4; D gene unclear. V lost 5 bases, J lost 6 bases, and 13 bases lay in between. Germline V lookup: CDR1 SGHVS, CDR2 FNYEAQ. The CDR3 is 14 amino acids. In DNA form, the CDR3 reads TGTGCCAGCAGCACCCTTCCTGGGCATGAAAAACTGTTTTTT. It yields the protein CASSTLPGHEKLFF.

The chain is built from TRBV18 and TRBJ1-5, with D perhaps TRBD1 (5 bases). The germline gives CDR1 KGHSH, CDR2 LQKENI. The V and J ends lost 5 bases and 2 bases respectively, with 10 bases between them. The length of the CDR3 is 14 residues. The CDR3 here is CASSSRVGNQPQHF. CDR3 DNA sequence: TGTGCCAGCTCATCCAGGGTTGGCAATCAGCCCCAGCATTTT.

The J gene is TRBJ2-1, the V gene TRBV7-2, with 10 positions matching TRBD2. Germline CDR1 and CDR2: SGHTA and FQGNSA. CDR3 length: 13 amino acids. Trimming cost V 4 bases and J 8 bases; bases outside gene matches: 2. The CDR3 spells CASSSGTSDEQFF. The CDR3 DNA reads as TGTGCCAGCAGCTCCGGGACTAGCGATGAGCAGTTCTTC.

This chain joins TRBV2 and TRBJ2-3; 7 nucleotides line up with TRBD2. Germline CDR1 and CDR2: SNHLY and FYNNEI. The CDR3 runs 14 residues. The junction had 6 bases not matched to a gene; V was cut back by 9 bases and J by 0 bases. CDR3 sequence (DNA): TGTGCCAGAAAACTAGCGTTGAGCACAGATACGCAGTATTTT. Its translation is CARKLALSTDTQYF. The full variable domain, rest sourced from reference TRBV2 and TRBJ2-3, is EPEVTQTPSHQVTQMGQEVILRCVPISNHLYFYWYRQILGQKVEFLVSFYNNEISEKSEIFDDQFSVERPDGSNFTLKIRSTKLEDSAMYFCARKLALSTDTQYFGPGTRLTVL.

The chain links TRBV28 to TRBJ2-1; possibly TRBD1 for D (6 bases). This CDR3 has 17 amino acids. The germline V gene has CDR1 MDHEN and CDR2 SYDVKM. The V gene lost 0 bases and the J gene lost 4 bases, with 16 bases spanning the gap. CDR3 coding DNA: TGTGCCAGCAGTTTATGGGACTCCAGGGGCCATTACAATGAGCAGTTCTTC. Protein product: CASSLWDSRGHYNEQFF.

J is TRBJ2-2 and V is TRBV27; D uncertain. CDR3 length: 13 residues. V was pared by 8 bases and J by 1 base, with 8 bases between. Germline V lookup: CDR1 MNHEY, CDR2 SMNVEV (reference sequence). The CDR3 sequence: CASGRQNTGELFF. In DNA, the CDR3 is TGTGCCAGCGGCAGACAGAACACCGGGGAGCTGTTTTTT.

The rearrangement joins TRBV6-1 to TRBJ1-2; TRBD1 is a possible D gene (6 bases). Germline V gene data show CDR1 as MNHNS and CDR2 as SASEGT. The V end was cut by 6 bases, the J end by 7 bases, with 18 bases between. The CDR3 is made up of 14 amino acids. CDR3 region: CASRPGGRFGGYTF. CDR3 bases: TGTGCCAGCAGGCCCGGGGGGCGGTTCGGTGGCTACACCTTC.

As for this clone: Other DNA variants within this sample encode the same CDR3. The chain joins TRBV5-1 to TRBJ2-1; 11 bases match TRBD2. Per germline, CDR1 SGHRS and CDR2 YFSETQ. There are 15 residues in the CDR3. J lost 4 bases, V lost 4 bases, and 4 bases had no gene match. CDR3 DNA: TGCGCCAGCAGCACCGGGACTAGCGGTTACAATGAGCAGTTCTTC. Residues: CASSTGTSGYNEQFF.

The chain has TRBV7-9 and TRBJ1-1; D possibly corresponds to TRBD1 (5 bases). The CDR3 totals 16 residues. V lost 5 bases to trimming and J lost 1 base, with 17 bases between them. CDR1 and CDR2 from the germline V gene are SEHNR and FQNEAQ (reference sequence). CDR3 in amino acids: CASSPPQTGRNTEAFF. The CDR3 DNA reads TGTGCCAGCAGCCCTCCCCAAACAGGACGGAACACTGAAGCTTTCTTT.